The 20 T cell receptor beta chains below were found in one sample sequenced in a study of PD-1 blockade in classical Hodgkin lymphoma (TCRdb year 2020). The sample's time point label, in plain terms: cycle 4 day 1 (C4D1), after about 6 weeks of nivolumab. All trial patients had relapsed after autologous stem cell transplantation, with cohorts A, B and C differing in prior brentuximab vedotin exposure. The library was prepared using the immunoSEQ multiplex PCR assay. Not all clones reach the TCRdb copy of this immuneACCESS table, which keeps in-frame sequences only. Checked studies attribute under half of the gap to unresolved V genes and leave the rest unexplained. In all, the sample holds tens of thousands of clones, and 70% to 90% of those were seen once. More than 8% of the sample lies in the top ten. This material consisted of peripheral blood mononuclear cells (PBMCs), taken before the fourth cycle of nivolumab. These receptors were obtained from a human donor with classical Hodgkin lymphoma.

This clone was detected only once. The CDR3 DNA follows: TGTGCCAGCAGCTTGAACGGGGGGGCAGGATACGAGCAGTACTTC. Its translation: CASSLNGGAGYEQYF. The chain uses TRBV5-4 and TRBJ2-7, with 8 bases identical to TRBD2. Losses at the gene ends were 1 base for V and 4 bases for J; bases not matched to a gene: 7. The germline V gene has CDR1 SGHNT and CDR2 YYREEE (reference sequence). The CDR3 consists of 15 residues.

J is TRBJ2-5 and V is TRBV14, with 10 bases lining up with TRBD1. This CDR3 has 16 amino acids. Germline CDR1 and CDR2: SGHDN and FVKESK. Germline trimming cut 2 bases from V and 7 bases from J; bases unmatched to any gene: 10. CDR3 DNA sequence: TGTGCCAGCAGCCAAAGGGGGACAGGGGTTGGCAGGACCCAGTACTTC. Its translation is CASSQRGTGVGRTQYF.

The chain carries TRBV18 and TRBJ2-6; no clear D gene. This CDR3 has 16 amino acids. V was trimmed by 6 bases and J by 4 bases, leaving 16 bases between them. The germline V gene encodes CDR1 KGHSH and CDR2 LQKENI. The CDR3 DNA reads as TGTGCCAGCTCCACCGCGGCCGGCCCCGGGGCCAACGTCCTGACTTTC. Translated: CASSTAAGPGANVLTF.

The J gene is TRBJ1-6, the V gene TRBV6-5; D is ambiguous. The germline gives CDR1 MNHEY, CDR2 SVGAGI. The CDR3 runs 13 residues. V lost 8 bases, J lost 3 bases, and 8 bases lay in between. The CDR3, as DNA: TGTGCCAGCTCCTCCTACTATAATTCACCCCTCCACTTT. It translates to CASSSYYNSPLHF.

This chain connects TRBV7-9 to TRBJ1-2; 8 bases match TRBD1. V lost 11 bases, J lost 3 bases, and 5 bases stayed unmatched. CDR3 size: 12 residues. From germline, CDR1 is SEHNR and CDR2 FQNEAQ (reference sequence). The CDR3 loop reads CACGTGDYGYTF. As DNA, the CDR3 is TGTGCCTGCGGGACAGGTGACTATGGCTACACCTTC.

The chain joins TRBV30 to TRBJ2-3; 10 bases are shared with TRBD2. The CDR3 extends over 14 amino acids. V was clipped by 3 bases and J by 0 bases; unmatched bases: 0. The germline gives CDR1 GTSNPN, CDR2 SVGIG (reference sequence). CDR3 region: CAWRLAGSTDTQYF. The DNA of the CDR3 is TGTGCCTGGAGACTAGCGGGGAGCACAGATACGCAGTATTTT.

The chain combines TRBV4-2 with TRBJ2-2, with TRBD2 matching over 8 bases. The germline V gene encodes CDR1 LGHNA and CDR2 YNFKEQ. There are 17 residues in the CDR3. V lost 0 bases and J lost 4; bases outside the gene matches: 7. The CDR3: CASSQDRGGQGTGELFF. The CDR3 nucleotides are TGTGCCAGCAGCCAAGATCGGGGGGGGCAGGGCACCGGGGAGCTGTTTTTT.

This chain links TRBV7-9 with TRBJ1-1, with D tentatively TRBD1 (5 bases). V was shortened by 3 bases and J by 4 bases, with 9 bases between the two germline ends. This CDR3 spans 13 amino acids. Per germline, CDR1 SEHNR and CDR2 FQNEAQ (reference sequence). As DNA, the CDR3 is TGTGCCAGCAGCTTCGGCGGGGCCACTGAAGCTTTCTTT. It yields the protein CASSFGGATEAFF.

J is TRBJ1-5 and V is TRBV6-6; the D is unclear. Germline CDR1 MNHNY, CDR2 SVGAGI (reference sequence). The CDR3 extends over 14 amino acids. Deletions cut 5 bases from V and 4 bases from J, with 12 bases between. The CDR3 is CASSGNLGNQPQHF. The CDR3 coding sequence is TGTGCCAGCAGTGGAAACCTTGGAAATCAGCCCCAGCATTTT.

The rearrangement joins TRBV6-6 to TRBJ2-5; the D call may be TRBD1 or TRBD2 (5 bases each). Germline-derived CDR1 and CDR2 are MNHNY and SVGAGI (reference sequence). The V end lost 5 bases, the J end lost 1 base, and 11 bases lay between the germline ends. CDR3 length: 14 amino acids. The CDR3 DNA sequence: TGTGCCAGCAGTGGGACGGGCCCCCAAGAGACCCAGTACTTC. It yields the protein CASSGTGPQETQYF.

CDR3 bases: TGCGCCAGCAGCTCCCTGGGACAGAGCTATGGCTACACCTTC. Translating it yields CASSSLGQSYGYTF. The V gene is TRBV5-1, the J gene TRBJ1-2, with 7 bases matching TRBD1. This CDR3 comprises 14 residues. V trimming: 3 bases; J trimming: 4 bases; junction bases outside the gene matches: 6. The V gene's germline CDR1 is SGHRS and CDR2 YFSETQ. Based on the CDR3 plus reference TRBV5-1 and TRBJ1-2, the full variable domain is KAGVTQTPRYLIKTRGQQVTLSCSPISGHRSVSWYQQTPGQGLQFLFEYFSETQRNKGNFPGRFSGRQFSNSRSEMNVSTLELGDSALYLCASSSLGQSYGYTFGSGTRLTVV.

The rearrangement links TRBV6-4 to TRBJ2-3; D unresolved. This CDR3 is 12 amino acids long. Trimming took 6 bases from V and 3 from J, leaving 7 bases between them. Germline CDR1 MRHNA, CDR2 SNTAGT. This chain's CDR3 is CASSEGTDTQYF. Written as DNA, the CDR3 is TGTGCCAGCAGCGAAGGGACAGATACGCAGTATTTT.

V usage is TRBV7-9 and J usage is TRBJ1-5; 8 nucleotides line up with TRBD1. Per the germline V gene, CDR1 is SEHNR and CDR2 is FQNEAQ (reference sequence). The CDR3 extends over 16 amino acids. V was pared by 1 base and J by 4 bases, with 6 bases of the junction left unmatched. Here the CDR3 reads CASSLGTGQLNQPQHF. CDR3 DNA: TGTGCCAGCAGCTTAGGGACAGGGCAGCTGAATCAGCCCCAGCATTTT.

The V and J genes are TRBV5-5 and TRBJ2-5, with D possibly matching TRBD2 (7 bases). This CDR3 region has 14 residues. Germline CDR1 and CDR2: SGHKS and YYEKEE (reference sequence). The V end was cut by 7 bases, the J end by 5 bases, with 18 bases between. CDR3 sequence (DNA): TGTGCCAGCTTCCCCCGGGGGGCCAGGGAGACCCAGTACTTC. Its protein product is CASFPRGARETQYF.

This clone was counted a single time. V and J are TRBV7-8 and TRBJ2-2, with a weak D call TRBD2 (6 bases). Looked up from germline, CDR1 is SGHVS and CDR2 is FQNEAQ. The CDR3 length is 15 residues. Deletions cut 1 base from V and 5 bases from J, with 11 bases between. CDR3 sequence reads: CASSLDGGRTGELFF. As DNA, the CDR3 is TGTGCCAGCAGCTTAGACGGGGGACGTACCGGGGAGCTGTTTTTT.

The rearrangement uses TRBV28 and TRBJ2-5; D may be TRBD2 (6 bases). CDR1 and CDR2 from the germline V gene are MDHEN and SYDVKM. The CDR3 totals 13 residues. With 3 bases removed from V and 5 bases from J, the gap between germline ends came to 10 bases. The CDR3 region has the DNA TGTGCCAGCAGTTTTGGCGGGGTCGAGACCCAGTACTTC. It codes for CASSFGGVETQYF.

In the case of this clone: The same CDR3 can be traced to other DNA sequences in this sample. The CDR3 sequence: CASSLGASSYEQYF. The CDR3 DNA reads as TGTGCCAGCAGCTTAGGTGCATCCTCCTACGAGCAGTACTTC. The gene calls are TRBV7-8 and TRBJ2-7; the D is unclear. Germline V gene sequence: CDR1 SGHVS, CDR2 FQNEAQ. Trimming stripped 1 base from V and 0 bases from J, with 7 bases between. This CDR3 region has 14 residues.

V is TRBV6-5 and J is TRBJ2-7, with D hard to call. With 4 bases removed from V and 4 bases from J, the gap between germline ends came to 20 bases. Germline lookup yields CDR1 MNHEY and CDR2 SVGAGI. The CDR3 runs 16 residues. The CDR3 nucleotides read TGTGCCAGCAGTTCCGTCGTCGGTGGGGTCGTTTACGAGCAGTACTTC. Translation: CASSSVVGGVVYEQYF.

A note on this clone: A read error may account for a junction end that differs from germline. DNA for the CDR3: TGTGCCAGCTCTCCACAGGTTAACTATAATGAAAAACTGTTTTTT. Its translation: CASSPQVNYNEKLFF. The rearrangement links TRBV18 to TRBJ1-4, with a weak D call TRBD1 (5 bases). The CDR3 extends over 15 amino acids. Germline V CDR1 and CDR2: KGHSH, LQKENI.

This chain links TRBV6-6 with TRBJ1-5; D is unresolved. Trimming removed 10 bases at V and 2 bases at J, with 15 bases between. The CDR3 loop spans 14 amino acids. The germline V gene has CDR1 MNHNY and CDR2 SVGAGI (reference sequence). The CDR3 spells CATEKEGGNQPQHF. Written as DNA, the CDR3 is TGTGCCACCGAAAAGGAAGGTGGCAATCAGCCCCAGCATTTT.